This T cell receptor (beta chain) was identified in a study of blood T cell repertoires in COVID-19. The germline V and J ends were trimmed by 7 bases and 1 base, with 11 bases remaining between them. Germline CDR1 MNHEY, CDR2 SMNVEV (reference sequence). There are 13 residues in the CDR3. The repertoire was sequenced with immunoSEQ multiplex PCR; TCRdb's copy has only in-frame clones and lacks some. The sample contains just under 90,000 clones, 60% to 80% of which appear only once. The chain is built from TRBV27 and TRBJ2-7; a weak D match, TRBD1 (6 bases). Sequencing was performed on peripheral blood. The TCR was taken from a woman of 80 years or more with acute or convalescent COVID-19. This CDR3 is CASKAGVSYEQYF. The DNA for the CDR3 is TGTGCCAGCAAGGCAGGGGTGTCCTACGAGCAGTACTTC.